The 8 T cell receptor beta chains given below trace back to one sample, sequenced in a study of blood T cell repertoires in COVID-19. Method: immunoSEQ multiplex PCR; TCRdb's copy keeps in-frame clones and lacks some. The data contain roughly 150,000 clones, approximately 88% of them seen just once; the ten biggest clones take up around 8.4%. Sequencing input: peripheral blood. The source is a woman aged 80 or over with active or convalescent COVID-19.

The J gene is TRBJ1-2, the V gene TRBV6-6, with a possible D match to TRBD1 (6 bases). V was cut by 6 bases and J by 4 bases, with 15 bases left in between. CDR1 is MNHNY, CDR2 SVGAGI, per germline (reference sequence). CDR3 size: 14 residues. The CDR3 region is CASSPGQNGYGYTF. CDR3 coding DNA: TGTGCCAGCAGCCCCGGACAGAATGGCTATGGCTACACCTTC.

The chain's CDR3 is CASSRGRGTEAFF. CDR3 sequence (DNA): TGCGCCAGCAGCCGAGGGAGAGGGACTGAAGCTTTCTTT. This chain links TRBV4-1 with TRBJ1-1, with no clear D. The CDR3 sequence is 13 residues long. Per the germline V gene, CDR1 is MGHRA and CDR2 is YSYEKL. Between the trimmed V and J ends, which lost 4 bases and 5 bases, there was a span of 11 bases.

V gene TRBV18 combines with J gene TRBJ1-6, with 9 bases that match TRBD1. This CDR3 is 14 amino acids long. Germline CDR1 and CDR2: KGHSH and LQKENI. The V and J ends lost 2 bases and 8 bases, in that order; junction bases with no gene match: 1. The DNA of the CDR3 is TGTGCCAGCTCACCAAGGACAGGGGATTCACCCCTCCACTTT. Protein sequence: CASSPRTGDSPLHF.

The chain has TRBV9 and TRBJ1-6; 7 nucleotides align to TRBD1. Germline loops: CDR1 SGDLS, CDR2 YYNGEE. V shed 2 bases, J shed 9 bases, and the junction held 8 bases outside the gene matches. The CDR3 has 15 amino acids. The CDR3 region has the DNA TGTGCCAGCAGCGTTGACAGGGACCCTTCTTCACCCCTCCACTTT. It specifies CASSVDRDPSSPLHF. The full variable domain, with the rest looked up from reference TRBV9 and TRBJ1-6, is DSGVTQTPKHLITATGQRVTLRCSPRSGDLSVYWYQQSLDQGLQFLIQYYNGEERAKGNILERFSAQQFPDLHSELNLSSLELGDSALYFCASSVDRDPSSPLHFGNGTRLTVT.

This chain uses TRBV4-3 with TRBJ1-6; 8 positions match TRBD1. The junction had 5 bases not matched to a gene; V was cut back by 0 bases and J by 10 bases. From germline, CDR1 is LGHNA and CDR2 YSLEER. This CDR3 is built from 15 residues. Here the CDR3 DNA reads TGCGCCAGCAGCCAAGAGGACAGGGCGGGATCACCCCTCCACTTT. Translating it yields CASSQEDRAGSPLHF.

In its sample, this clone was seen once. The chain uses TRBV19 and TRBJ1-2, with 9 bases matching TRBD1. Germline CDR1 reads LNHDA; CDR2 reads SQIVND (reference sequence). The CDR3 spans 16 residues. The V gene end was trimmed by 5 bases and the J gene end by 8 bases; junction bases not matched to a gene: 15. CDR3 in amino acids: CASSGLVGQGREGYTF. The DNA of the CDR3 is TGTGCCAGTAGTGGCCTTGTGGGACAGGGAAGGGAAGGCTACACCTTC.

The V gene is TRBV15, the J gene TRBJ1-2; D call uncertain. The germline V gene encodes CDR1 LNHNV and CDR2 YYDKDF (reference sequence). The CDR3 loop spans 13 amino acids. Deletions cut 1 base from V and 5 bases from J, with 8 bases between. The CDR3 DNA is TGTGCCACCAGCAGAGGATTAGAGTATGGCTACACCTTC. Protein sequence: CATSRGLEYGYTF.

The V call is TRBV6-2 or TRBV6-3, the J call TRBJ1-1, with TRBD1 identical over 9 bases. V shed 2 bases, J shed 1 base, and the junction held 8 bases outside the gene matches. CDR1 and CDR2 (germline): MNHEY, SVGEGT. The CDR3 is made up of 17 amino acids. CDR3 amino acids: CASSYVGQGIPNTEAFF. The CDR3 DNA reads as TGTGCCAGCAGTTACGTGGGACAGGGTATTCCGAACACTGAAGCTTTCTTT.